This TCR beta chain stems from a study of CD8+ T cells in alopecia areata. Study-wide results and caveats: Throughout tofacitinib, many expanded lesional clones continued to persist in scalp and blood. There were also resident alphabeta T cells of normal skin sequenced in scalp samples. Lesional scalp exceeded normal scalp in clonality, especially in alopecia totalis/universalis.

Specified treatment: oral pan-JAK inhibitor, 5-10 mg twice daily. From alopecia areata patients, lesional scalp punch biopsies and peripheral blood were collected. RNA extraction was followed by reverse transcription into cDNA, which acted as the sequencing template. The table came from immunoSEQ multiplex PCR; TCRdb's copy has only in-frame clones and leaves some out. The repertoire holds 110,000 to 150,000 clones, roughly 80% seen once, with 20% to 30% in the top ten. As to this clone: The target antigen is unknown.

The origin of this receptor is a human donor with alopecia areata. The sample was CD8+ T cells sorted from blood, taken at week 4, from a patient treated with tofacitinib.

The chain's CDR3 is CASSLDRGLTGELFF. In DNA form, the CDR3 reads TGTGCCAGTAGTTTGGACAGGGGCCTTACCGGGGAGCTGTTTTTT. J is TRBJ2-2 and V is TRBV19; 9 bases map to TRBD1. This CDR3 is built from 15 residues. Looked up from germline, CDR1 is LNHDA and CDR2 is SQIVND (reference sequence). J was trimmed by 5 bases and V by 5 bases; bases with no gene match: 6. The full variable domain, in which reference TRBV19 and TRBJ2-2 provide the parts outside the CDR3, is DGGITQSPKYLFRKEGQNVTLSCEQNLNHDAMYWYRQDPGQGLRLIYYSQIVNDFQKGDIAEGYSVSREKKESFPLTVTSAQKNPTAFYLCASSLDRGLTGELFFGEGSRLTVL.